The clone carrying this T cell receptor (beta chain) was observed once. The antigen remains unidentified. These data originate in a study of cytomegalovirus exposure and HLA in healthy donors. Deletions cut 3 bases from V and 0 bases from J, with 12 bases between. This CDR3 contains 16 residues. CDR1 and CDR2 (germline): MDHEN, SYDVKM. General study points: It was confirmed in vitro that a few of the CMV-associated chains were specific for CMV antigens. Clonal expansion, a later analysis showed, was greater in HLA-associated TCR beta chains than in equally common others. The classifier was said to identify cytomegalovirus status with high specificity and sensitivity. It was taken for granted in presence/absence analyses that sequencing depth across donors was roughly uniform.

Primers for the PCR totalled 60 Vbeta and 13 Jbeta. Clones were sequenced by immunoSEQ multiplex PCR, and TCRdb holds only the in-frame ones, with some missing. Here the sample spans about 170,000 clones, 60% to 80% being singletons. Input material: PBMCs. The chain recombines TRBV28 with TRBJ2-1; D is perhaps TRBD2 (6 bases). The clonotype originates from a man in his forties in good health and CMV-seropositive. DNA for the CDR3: TGTGCCAGCAGTTTTGCCAGCGGGTCCTCCTACAATGAGCAGTTCTTC. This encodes CASSFASGSSYNEQFF.